This T cell receptor (beta chain) comes out of a study of T cell responses to AZD1222 COVID-19 vaccine. As for this clone: The antigen is not known.

Some clones are missing from TCRdb's copy, which holds only in-frame ones; the method was immunoSEQ multiplex PCR. The sample has some 130,000 clones, 70% to 90% seen once; the top ten hold 1.9%. Trimming pared 4 bases from V and 0 bases from J, leaving 17 bases between. This CDR3 region has 18 residues. Germline CDR1 SGHRS, CDR2 YFSETQ. Study conclusions and caveats: Repertoire sampling was restricted to post-peak T cell response timepoints.

The V and J genes are TRBV5-1 and TRBJ2-6; weak D call: TRBD2 (6 bases). The input for sequencing was peripheral blood, taken on day 0 of AZD1222 vaccination. This TCR derives from an adult in good health. In DNA, the CDR3 is TGCGCCAGCAGCCCGCGGCAGGGAGGAGGCTCTGGGGCCAACGTCCTGACTTTC. It is translated as CASSPRQGGGSGANVLTF.